Shown below are 22 T cell receptor beta chains from a single sample sequenced in a study of post-analysis software for immune sequencing data. The TCR beta cDNA libraries carried unique molecular identifiers. TCRdb reprocessed the PCR reads via MiXCR and lists one record per CDR3 protein. The sample yields around 200,000 distinct CDR3 sequences, approximately 28% seen once. Antigens for these TCRs are unknown. Overall study results and limits: Elevated frequency relative to controls characterized 4 or 5 TRBV segments in patients, TRBV5-6, TRBV5-1 and TRBV20-1 among them.

Material for sequencing was blood. These receptors originate from a girl younger than 18 with multiple sclerosis.

Of note for this clonotype: Given a much more abundant clone one base away, this may be a read error. The rearrangement links TRBV20-1 to TRBJ2-7; D perhaps matches TRBD2 (5 bases). There are 15 residues in the CDR3. CDR1 and CDR2 (germline): DFQATT, SNEGSKA (reference sequence). Deletions cut 3 bases from V and 1 base from J, with 16 bases between. CDR3 amino acids: CSARGRRPQSYEQYF. CDR3 nucleotides: TGCAGTGCTAGGGGCAGGAGGCCCCAATCCTACGAGCAGTACTTC.

V usage is TRBV5-1 and J usage is TRBJ2-6; the D is unclear. V lost 4 bases, J lost 0 bases, and 2 bases lay in between. CDR1 is SGHRS and CDR2 is YFSETQ in the germline V gene. The CDR3 totals 13 residues. The CDR3 DNA sequence: TGCGCCAGCAGCGTCTCTGGGGCCAACGTCCTGACTTTC. Residues: CASSVSGANVLTF.

This clonotype was seen a few times. The chain combines TRBV5-1 with TRBJ2-3; 9 bases are shared with TRBD1. The length of the CDR3 is 16 residues. Germline trimming cut 2 bases from V and 4 bases from J; bases unmatched to any gene: 8. CDR1 is SGHRS and CDR2 is YFSETQ in the germline V gene. The CDR3 region is CASSLGGTGSADTQYF. DNA for the CDR3: TGCGCCAGCAGCTTAGGCGGGACAGGGAGTGCAGATACGCAGTATTTT.

V and J are TRBV11-2 and TRBJ2-7; a weak D match, TRBD1 (5 bases). There are 13 residues in the CDR3. Germline V CDR1 and CDR2: SGHAT, FQNNGV. V lost 4 bases to trimming and J lost 4 bases, with 11 bases between them. CDR3 bases: TGTGCCAGCAGCTCTCTATGGACATACGAGCAGTACTTC. Residues: CASSSLWTYEQYF.

This clonotype was found a few times. J is TRBJ1-1 and V is TRBV28; D not resolved. Deletions cut 6 bases from V and 3 bases from J, with 11 bases between. Germline assignment: CDR1 MDHEN and CDR2 SYDVKM. This CDR3 is built from 13 residues. The CDR3 region is CASRPTVYTEAFF. DNA of the CDR3: TGTGCCAGCAGACCGACGGTATACACTGAAGCTTTCTTT.

The chain employs TRBV12-3 or TRBV12-4 and TRBJ2-7, with 7 bases fitting TRBD1. V shed 2 bases and J 7 bases; nucleotides not matched to a gene: 8. This CDR3 is built from 14 residues. CDR3 in amino acids: CASSLTGARNEQYF. The CDR3 region has the DNA TGTGCCAGCAGTTTAACAGGGGCGAGGAATGAGCAGTACTTC.

At least ten counts were recorded for this clonotype. The genes are TRBV6-2 or TRBV6-3 and TRBJ1-2; TRBD1 matches at 7 bases. CDR1 and CDR2 from the germline V gene are MNHEY and SVGEGT. The length of the CDR3 is 12 residues. With 7 bases clipped from V and 4 bases from J, the junction kept 3 bases outside the gene matches. CDR3 bases: TGTGCCAGCACCCGGGACAGCTATGGCTACACCTTC. It yields the protein CASTRDSYGYTF.

The rearrangement uses TRBV12-3 or TRBV12-4 and TRBJ2-7; a possible D gene is TRBD1 (6 bases). Trimming left V 5 bases short and J 7 bases short, with 18 bases between. This CDR3 contains 14 residues. CDR3 nucleotides: TGTGCCAGCAGTCTAGACAGGAGGTCAGATGAGCAGTACTTC. Its protein product is CASSLDRRSDEQYF.

The rearrangement uses TRBV3-1 and TRBJ1-4, with 7 bases fitting TRBD1. Germline V CDR1 and CDR2: LGHDT, YNNKEL (reference sequence). V lost 5 bases, J lost 9 bases, and 9 bases stayed unmatched. The CDR3 extends over 14 amino acids. CDR3 loop: CASSYAGTAQKLFF. DNA for the CDR3: TGTGCCAGCAGCTACGCCGGGACAGCCCAAAAACTGTTTTTT.

This chain links TRBV20-1 with TRBJ1-1; D call uncertain. V shed 3 bases and J shed 5 bases, with 16 bases lying between them. CDR3 length: 14 amino acids. Germline CDR1 DFQATT, CDR2 SNEGSKA (reference sequence). The CDR3 spells CSASFFEGLTEAFF. The CDR3 DNA reads TGCAGTGCTAGCTTCTTTGAAGGGCTGACTGAAGCTTTCTTT.

There are many counts of this clonotype. J is TRBJ2-5 and V is TRBV20-1; 7 nucleotides align to TRBD2. Germline V gene lookup returns CDR1 DFQATT and CDR2 SNEGSKA (reference sequence). The V gene end was trimmed by 5 bases and the J gene end by 7 bases; junction bases not matched to a gene: 10. The CDR3 has 13 residues. The CDR3 DNA reads TGCAGTGCTCGACTAGCTTACGGGGGGACCCAGTACTTC. It specifies CSARLAYGGTQYF.

This clonotype occurred a few times. The chain carries TRBV24-1 and TRBJ2-3; D is ambiguous. Trimming left V 2 bases short and J 8 bases short, with 13 bases between. Germline assignment: CDR1 KGHDR and CDR2 SFDVKD. CDR3 length: 14 amino acids. In DNA form, the CDR3 reads TGTGCCACCAGTGATTCTACCACCCCGCCTACGCAGTATTTT. Its protein product is CATSDSTTPPTQYF.

This clonotype was counted at least ten times. One junction end disagrees with the germline gene, perhaps due to a read error. The chain carries TRBV5-1 and TRBJ2-1, with D perhaps TRBD1 or TRBD2 (6 bases each). This CDR3 contains 15 residues. In germline, CDR1 is SGHRS, CDR2 YFSETQ. Here the CDR3 reads CASSLGGQRFGEQFF. The CDR3 bases are TGCGCCAGCAGTTTGGGGGGCCAGCGGTTCGGTGAGCAGTTCTTC.

V and J are TRBV10-3 and TRBJ2-3; 8 bases line up with TRBD2. This CDR3 is built from 16 residues. Germline V gene data show CDR1 as ENHRY and CDR2 as SYGVKD. V dropped 3 bases and J dropped 0; count of bases not matched to a gene: 5. The CDR3 protein is CAISDRGGPSTDTQYF. CDR3 bases: TGTGCCATCAGTGATCGGGGGGGACCAAGCACAGATACGCAGTATTTT.

The genes are TRBV7-9 and TRBJ2-1; 7 bases map to TRBD1. The CDR3 totals 15 residues. Germline V gene lookup returns CDR1 SEHNR and CDR2 FQNEAQ (reference sequence). After removal of 3 bases from V and 6 bases from J, the junction contained 8 bases not matched to a gene. The CDR3 DNA reads as TGTGCCAGCAGCTTGATTGGGGCAGGGGGCAATGAGCAGTTCTTC. It encodes CASSLIGAGGNEQFF.

This clonotype was seen many times. This rearrangement joins TRBV20-1 to TRBJ2-5; TRBD2 agrees at 10 bases. Germline loops: CDR1 DFQATT, CDR2 SNEGSKA (reference sequence). After removal of 3 bases from V and 9 bases from J, the junction contained 10 bases not matched to a gene. The CDR3 is 14 amino acids. CDR3 amino acids: CSASLASGSLPQYF. For the CDR3, the DNA is TGCAGTGCTAGTTTAGCTAGCGGGAGTTTGCCCCAGTACTTC.

This clonotype was seen many times. V and J are TRBV29-1 and TRBJ1-1; 8 bases are a match to TRBD1. This CDR3 is built from 13 residues. Germline CDR1 SQVTM, CDR2 ANQGSEA. The V gene end was trimmed by 7 bases and the J gene end by 5 bases; junction bases not matched to a gene: 9. The CDR3 sequence is CSASGQVETEAFF. The CDR3 nucleotides are TGCAGCGCGTCGGGACAGGTGGAAACTGAAGCTTTCTTT.

The V call is TRBV7-2, the J call TRBJ1-4, with a tentative D call TRBD1 (5 bases). This CDR3 is built from 16 residues. V was trimmed by 2 bases and J by 8 bases, leaving 18 bases between them. The germline CDR1 and CDR2 sequences are SGHTA and FQGNSA. CDR3 region: CASSLPRWGVGEKLFF. CDR3 bases: TGTGCCAGCAGCTTACCCCGGTGGGGGGTGGGAGAAAAACTGTTTTTT.

The rearrangement uses TRBV2 and TRBJ1-5; no reliable D call. CDR1 and CDR2 (germline): SNHLY, FYNNEI. The CDR3 runs 14 residues. V was shortened by 7 bases and J by 2 bases, with 12 bases between the two germline ends. DNA of the CDR3: TGTGCCAGCACTCGAGGTTCGGGCAATCAGCCCCAGCATTTT. This encodes CASTRGSGNQPQHF.

A remark on this clonotype: This clone may be a read error of a much larger clone one base away. The V gene is TRBV15, the J gene TRBJ2-5; no clear D gene. V lost 0 bases, J lost 5 bases, and 7 bases lay in between. This CDR3 region has 13 residues. The germline V gene encodes CDR1 LNHNV and CDR2 YYDKDF (reference sequence). The CDR3 DNA sequence: TGTGCCACCAGCAGAGAGTTGGGGGAGACCCAGTACTTC. Amino acid sequence: CATSRELGETQYF. The whole variable domain, filled in from reference TRBV15 and TRBJ2-5, reads DAMVIQNPRYQVTQFGKPVTLSCSQTLNHNVMYWYQQKSSQAPKLLFHYYDKDFNNEADTPDNFQSRRPNTSFCFLDIRSPGLGDTAMYLCATSRELGETQYFGPGTRLLVL.

Note on this clonotype: This could be a read error, since a much larger clone is one nucleotide away. The gene calls are TRBV12-3 or TRBV12-4 and TRBJ2-4; D gene unclear. The tail of the sequence fits TRBJ2-5 better, so the J call may be wrong. CDR3 length: 12 residues. CDR3 protein: CTSSYRPETQYF. The CDR3 nucleotides are TGTACCAGCAGTTACCGACCGGAGACCCAGTACTTC.

The gene calls are TRBV4-2 and TRBJ2-2; 13 positions agree with TRBD2. Germline lookup yields CDR1 LGHNA and CDR2 YNFKEQ. The trim removed 0 bases at V and 2 bases at J, leaving 6 bases unmatched. The CDR3 is 19 residues long. CDR3 nucleotide sequence: TGTGCCAGCAGCCAAGACCGGACTAGCGGGGGCTATAACACCGGGGAGCTGTTTTTT. It is translated as CASSQDRTSGGYNTGELFF.